This T cell receptor beta chain was profiled in a study of regulatory and conventional T cells in RAG deficiency. Conventional CD4+ T cells were sorted from blood as CD25-low CD127-high cells. About this clone itself: Its antigen remains unknown.

The CDR3 length is 15 residues. Trimming removed 0 bases at V and 7 bases at J, with 15 bases between. Germline-derived CDR1 and CDR2 are MNHNY and SVGAGI (reference sequence). The assay was immunoSEQ multiplex PCR, and TCRdb's table has in-frame clones only and misses some. The sample lists 20,000 to 25,000 clones; approximately 93% were seen once. General observations from the study: Omenn patients showed >75% Treg-Tconv overlap and shorter CDR3 lengths. Sorted Omenn CD25-high CD127-low cells may not be bona fide Tregs. Control T-cell subsets had markedly higher Shannon entropy and lower Simpson indices than RAG-deficient patients.

These sequences were also reported in another study, on regulatory T cells. This second study notes: Primers: 52 TRBV forward and 13 TRBJ reverse.

The sequencing input was CD4+ T cells sorted from blood. This receptor was obtained from a human donor in good health. The chain is built from TRBV6-6 and TRBJ1-2; the D is unclear. Here the CDR3 reads CASSYSSSPESGYTF. As DNA, the CDR3 is TGTGCCAGCAGTTACTCGAGCTCGCCAGAGAGTGGCTACACCTTC.